This T cell receptor (beta chain) was obtained from a study of T cells in Graves' hyperthyroidism and ophthalmopathy. Study-level points and caveats: From stable hyperthyroidism, ophthalmopathy was separated by a 13 V-J model.

Amplification of TCR beta CDR3 regions was performed using RNA transcripts as template. The primer set for the first-round RT-PCR of the TCR CDR3 was HTBI. TCRdb redid the calling of the multiplex PCR reads with MiXCR, one entry per CDR3 protein. The profile covers under 350,000 distinct CDR3 sequences, with approximately 15% appearing a single time and around 61% taken by the ten largest. Germline V gene sequence: CDR1 MNHNS, CDR2 SASEGT. The CDR3 covers 17 residues. Trimming shortened V by 5 bases and J by 6 bases, and 22 bases separated the two germline ends. This clonotype has only a few counts. What it binds is unknown. Subjects with ophthalmopathy showed a Clinical Activity Score no lower than 3, a NOSPECS grade no lower than 4, and a duration shorter than 3 months. Orbital computed tomography, thyroid ultrasound, serum thyroxine and TRAb, and clinical symptoms together informed the diagnoses.

The clonotype was recovered from a woman aged 55-69 years with Graves' ophthalmopathy. The chain links TRBV6-1 to TRBJ1-4, with a tentative D call TRBD1 (6 bases). Specimen: blood. The CDR3 DNA reads TGTGCCAGCAGTAACAGGGTGGCCCCTCTTGGCGATGAAAAACTGTTTTTT. It yields the protein CASSNRVAPLGDEKLFF.